This T cell receptor beta chain is drawn from a study of PD-1 blockade in classical Hodgkin lymphoma. Sequenced by immunoSEQ multiplex PCR; TCRdb stores in-frame clones only, minus some. The data contain tens of thousands of clones, roughly 93% of them singletons. Time point specified: newly diagnosed, previously untreated cHL patient sample. As for this clone: Its matching antigen is unknown.

The length of the CDR3 is 16 residues. V was trimmed by 1 base and J by 4 bases, leaving 14 bases between them. Germline V lookup: CDR1 SGHTA, CDR2 FQGNSA. The study's findings and limits: With respect to the repertoire differences, their causes, possibly disease activity or prior therapy, remain undefined. Baseline TCR diversity was reportedly lower in newly diagnosed patients than in healthy donors. It was reported as lower still in relapsed/refractory patients.

This sequence originates from a human donor with classical Hodgkin lymphoma. The sample comprised peripheral blood mononuclear cells (PBMCs). The gene calls are TRBV7-2 and TRBJ1-3; D is perhaps TRBD1 (6 bases). The CDR3 here is CASSLDPGARGNTIYF. The CDR3 DNA reads TGTGCCAGCAGCTTAGACCCGGGGGCGCGAGGAAACACCATATATTTT.